The clone carrying this T cell receptor (beta chain) was detected only a few times. Antigen unknown. This record belongs to a study of HIV-infected patients and healthy controls. About the research overall: After three months of therapy, CD4 counts rose modestly but significantly in about 90% of the 16 patients. Study conclusions and caveats: Compared with controls, mean Gini indices were significantly raised in HIV-infected repertoires, possibly indicating oligoclonality.

The CDR3 length is 15 residues. Trimming cost V 6 bases and J 2 bases; bases outside gene matches: 10. Germline V gene data show CDR1 as ENHRY and CDR2 as SYGVKD. Alpha and beta constant-region primers primed reverse transcription of approximately 500 ng RNA. Separate chain-specific third strand synthesis with multiplexing indices produced the alpha and beta libraries. Each CDR3 protein gets one entry after TCRdb re-called the 5' RACE reads with MiXCR. The sample holds some 9,300 distinct CDR3 sequences, more than 9% seen once. No cell fractionation was done, so the repertoire covers all unsorted peripheral blood T cells.

This TCR came from an adult with HIV infection. The sequenced sample was blood, obtained before antiretroviral therapy. This chain uses TRBV10-3 with TRBJ2-7, with 7 positions matching TRBD1. CDR3 coding DNA: TGTGCCATCAGAGAAAACAGGGGCCCCACCTACGAGCAGTACTTC. Amino acid sequence: CAIRENRGPTYEQYF.